This T cell receptor beta chain originates from a study of regulatory T cells in long-lasting Graves disease. Many counts were recorded for this clonotype. Time point given: newly diagnosed GD, antithyroid drugs for less than 3 months. Scientists built the TCR library using RNA that was extracted from PBMCs. Germline V gene data show CDR1 as SGHTA and CDR2 as FQGNSA. V was clipped by 5 bases and J by 4 bases; unmatched bases: 4. This CDR3 region has 14 residues. Relying on iRepertoire HTBI primers and Arm-PCR of CDR3 regions, the team built TCR beta libraries. MiXCR, run by TCRdb on the multiplex PCR reads, gives a single entry per CDR3 protein. Altogether roughly 350,000 distinct CDR3 sequences are present, 15% to 20% being singletons, with the ten largest covering less than 35%. Separately, the same data were catalogued under a study of T cells in Graves' hyperthyroidism and ophthalmopathy. That report adds: Uncontrolled infection, other autoimmune disease, pregnancy or lactation barred patients from enrollment. Primed by the HTBI set, a first-round RT-PCR was run on the TCR CDR3.

The chain links TRBV7-2 to TRBJ2-3; 9 bases align to TRBD1. The sequenced sample was peripheral blood mononuclear cells (PBMCs), obtained at new diagnosis, from a patient treated with antithyroid drugs. The clonotype was recovered from a man aged 35-49 years with Graves disease. CDR3 in DNA: TGTGCCAGCAGCCGTGACAGGGGGGCAGATACGCAGTATTTT. Translated, it gives CASSRDRGADTQYF.